The 12 T cell receptor beta chains given below trace back to one sample, sequenced in a study of regulatory T cells in long-lasting Graves disease (dated by TCRdb to the early 2020s). The time point tag for this specimen amounts to: newly diagnosed GD, antithyroid drugs for less than 3 months. RNA was extracted from PBMCs in TRIzol for both TCR sequencing and RNA sequencing. The receptor library was made with multiplex PCR. These reads were obtained on an Illumina HiSeq 4000. CDR3 regions were amplified by Arm-PCR with iRepertoire HTBI primers to construct TCR beta libraries. Using fastp trimming at Q25 and MiXCR clonotype assembly, TCRdb reanalyzed the public sequencing data and kept in-frame beta chains. CDR3 protein sequences are deduplicated, and each keeps its most common genes and DNA. Recorded for this sample are 200,000 to 250,000 distinct CDR3 sequences; 20% to 25% of them occurred a single time. The ten largest clones add up to around 13% of the sample.

This specimen was peripheral blood mononuclear cells (PBMCs), taken at new diagnosis, from a patient treated with antithyroid drugs. Source of these receptors: a female donor with Graves disease.

The sample holds a few counts of this clonotype. The chain recombines TRBV18 with TRBJ2-3; D is unclear. Trimming shortened V by 3 bases and J by 2 bases, and 9 bases separated the two germline ends. CDR1 is KGHSH, CDR2 LQKENI, per germline. This CDR3 spans 14 amino acids. The CDR3, as DNA: TGTGCCAGCTCACCCCGGATTGTCACAGATACGCAGTATTTT. It codes for CASSPRIVTDTQYF. Combining the CDR3 with reference TRBV18 and TRBJ2-3 gives the whole variable domain NAGVMQNPRHLVRRRGQEARLRCSPMKGHSHVYWYRQLPEEGLKFMVYLQKENIIDESGMPKERFSAEFPKEGPSILRIQQVVRGDSAAYFCASSPRIVTDTQYFGPGTRLTVL.

This clonotype was detected only a few times. The conserved phenylalanine or tryptophan is not found at the CDR3 terminus, so this likely reflects a read error. This chain connects TRBV18 to TRBJ2-1; 7 nucleotides align to TRBD2. The CDR3 length is 15 residues. Germline trimming cut 4 bases from V and 5 bases from J; bases unmatched to any gene: 8. From germline, CDR1 is KGHSH and CDR2 LQKENI. Here the CDR3 DNA reads TGTGCCAGCTCACGCCAGCTAGCGGCTGACAATGAGCAGTTCCTC. Protein: CASSRQLAADNEQFL.

This clonotype has at least ten counts. The chain is built from TRBV20-1 and TRBJ2-5; 10 nucleotides agree with TRBD2. The CDR3 is made up of 15 amino acids. Germline assignment: CDR1 DFQATT and CDR2 SNEGSKA (reference sequence). V gave up 6 bases and J gave up 5 bases; unmatched junction bases: 12. DNA of the CDR3: TGCAGTGCCCCGAATCCGGGGACTAGCGTGGAGACCCAGTACTTC. Protein: CSAPNPGTSVETQYF.

This clonotype occurred many times. This sequence joins TRBV6-1 and TRBJ2-7; D possibly corresponds to TRBD2 (6 bases). The CDR3 covers 16 residues. The germline CDR1 and CDR2 sequences are MNHNS and SASEGT. V lost 8 bases, J lost 3 bases, and 23 bases lay in between. Here the CDR3 DNA reads TGTGCCAGCCAAGGGACCGGGTTGCGACTAGGCTACGAGCAGTACTTC. This codes for CASQGTGLRLGYEQYF.

A few counts support this clonotype. The rearrangement joins TRBV7-9 to TRBJ1-3; D not resolved. This CDR3 spans 15 amino acids. CDR1 is SEHNR and CDR2 is FQNEAQ in the germline V gene (reference sequence). V was shortened by 6 bases and J by 3 bases, with 15 bases between the two germline ends. DNA of the CDR3: TGTGCCAGCAGGGACGTTCGGGTTGATGGAAACACCATATATTTT. Protein: CASRDVRVDGNTIYF.

The V and J genes are TRBV4-1 and TRBJ1-3; a weak D match, TRBD1 (5 bases). The germline V gene encodes CDR1 MGHRA and CDR2 YSYEKL. Trimming took 4 bases from V and 4 from J, leaving 23 bases between them. The CDR3 consists of 18 residues. The CDR3 loop is CASSRIWPPGLGGNTIYF. CDR3 DNA sequence: TGCGCCAGCAGCCGTATCTGGCCACCGGGACTCGGAGGAAACACCATATATTTT.

The sample holds many counts of this clonotype. V is TRBV10-3 and J is TRBJ1-5; TRBD1 aligns across 9 bases. Unmatched junction bases numbered 18, after V lost 8 bases and J lost 10 bases. CDR1 is ENHRY and CDR2 is SYGVKD in the germline V gene. The CDR3 contains 16 residues. This chain's CDR3 is CAIGPSRQGVSGPQHF. The CDR3 bases are TGTGCCATCGGTCCTTCTAGACAGGGGGTTTCCGGACCCCAGCATTTT.

This clonotype turned up a few times. This may arise from a read error, as a much more abundant clone is one base away. The chain links TRBV5-6 to TRBJ2-7; D possibly uses TRBD1 or TRBD2 (5 bases each). The V gene lost 4 bases and the J gene lost 0 bases, with 14 bases spanning the gap. Germline V gene sequence: CDR1 SGHDT, CDR2 YYEEEE. This CDR3 has 15 residues. The CDR3 sequence: CASSPGPPDSYEQYF. CDR3 bases: TGTGCCAGCAGCCCGGGGCCCCCGGACTCCTACGAGCAGTACTTC.

There are a few counts of this clonotype. The chain carries TRBV7-9 and TRBJ2-3, with 9 bases fitting TRBD2. J lost 6 bases, V lost 8 bases, and 9 bases had no gene match. Germline CDR1 is SEHNR and CDR2 is FQNEAQ (reference sequence). CDR3 length: 14 amino acids. CDR3 sequence: CASGGGGAWDTQYF. The CDR3 DNA reads TGTGCCAGCGGAGGCGGGGGGGCCTGGGATACGCAGTATTTT.

This clonotype was counted at least ten times. The V gene is TRBV6-2 or TRBV6-3, the J gene TRBJ2-5; the D gene could be TRBD1 or TRBD2 (5 bases each). This CDR3 contains 14 residues. Germline CDR1 reads MNHEY; CDR2 reads SVGEGT. V gave up 5 bases and J gave up 5 bases, with 15 bases separating them. CDR3 in amino acids: CASSEGTPGETQYF. In DNA, the CDR3 is TGTGCCAGCAGTGAGGGGACCCCAGGGGAGACCCAGTACTTC.

This clonotype was detected only a few times. The V and J genes are TRBV12-3 or TRBV12-4 and TRBJ2-1, with 9 bases aligning to TRBD2. V trimming: 10 bases; J trimming: 8 bases; junction bases outside the gene matches: 18. The CDR3 runs 16 residues. Here the CDR3 DNA reads TGTGCCAACACCCCCTGGGTGGCGGGGGGGTTATATGAGCAGTTCTTC. Amino acid sequence: CANTPWVAGGLYEQFF.

The J gene is TRBJ2-1, the V gene TRBV6-1, with D maybe TRBD1 (6 bases). The CDR3 runs 13 residues. CDR1 and CDR2 from the germline V gene are MNHNS and SASEGT. The V end was cut by 6 bases, the J end by 12 bases, with 18 bases between. In DNA, the CDR3 is TGTGCCAGCAGGCCGACAGGTACCGATGGGCAGTTCTTC. Its protein is CASRPTGTDGQFF.